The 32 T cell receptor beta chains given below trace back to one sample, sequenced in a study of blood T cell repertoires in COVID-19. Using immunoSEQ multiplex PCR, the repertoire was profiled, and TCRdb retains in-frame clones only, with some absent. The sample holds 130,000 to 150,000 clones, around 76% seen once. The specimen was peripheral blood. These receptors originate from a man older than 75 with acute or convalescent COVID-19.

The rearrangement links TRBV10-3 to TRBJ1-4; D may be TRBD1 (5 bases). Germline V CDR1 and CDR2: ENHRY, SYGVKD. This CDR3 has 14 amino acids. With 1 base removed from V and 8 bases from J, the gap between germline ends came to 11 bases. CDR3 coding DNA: TGTGCCATCAGTGAGTTTGGGGCCGGGGAAAAACTGTTTTTT. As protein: CAISEFGAGEKLFF.

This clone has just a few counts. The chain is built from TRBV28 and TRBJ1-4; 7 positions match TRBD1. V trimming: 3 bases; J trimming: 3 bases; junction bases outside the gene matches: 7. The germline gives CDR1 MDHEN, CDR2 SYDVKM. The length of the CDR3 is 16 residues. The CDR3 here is CASSLPGQRANEKLFF. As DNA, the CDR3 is TGTGCCAGCAGTTTGCCGGGACAGCGAGCTAATGAAAAACTGTTTTTT.

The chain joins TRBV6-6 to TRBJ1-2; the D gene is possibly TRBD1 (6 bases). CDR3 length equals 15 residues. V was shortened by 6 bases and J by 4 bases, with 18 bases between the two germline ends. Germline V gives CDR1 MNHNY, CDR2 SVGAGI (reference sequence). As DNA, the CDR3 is TGTGCCAGCAGACCAGACAGGACCTCCCTCTATGGCTACACCTTC. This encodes CASRPDRTSLYGYTF.

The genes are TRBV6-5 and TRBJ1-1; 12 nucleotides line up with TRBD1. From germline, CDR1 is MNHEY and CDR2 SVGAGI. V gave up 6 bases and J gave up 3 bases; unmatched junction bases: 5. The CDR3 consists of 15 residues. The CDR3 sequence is CASSGTGGAYTEAFF. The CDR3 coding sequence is TGTGCCAGCAGCGGGACAGGGGGCGCCTACACTGAAGCTTTCTTT.

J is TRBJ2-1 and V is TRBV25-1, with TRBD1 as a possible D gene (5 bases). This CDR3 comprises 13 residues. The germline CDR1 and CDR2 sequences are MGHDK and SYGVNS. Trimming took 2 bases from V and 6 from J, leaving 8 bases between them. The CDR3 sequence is CASSEGRANEQFF. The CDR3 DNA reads TGTGCCAGCAGTGAAGGCAGGGCCAATGAGCAGTTCTTC. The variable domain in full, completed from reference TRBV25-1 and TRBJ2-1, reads EADIYQTPRYLVIGTGKKITLECSQTMGHDKMYWYQQDPGMELHLIHYSYGVNSTEKGDLSSESTVSRIRTEHFPLTLESARPSHTSQYLCASSEGRANEQFFGPGTRLTVL.

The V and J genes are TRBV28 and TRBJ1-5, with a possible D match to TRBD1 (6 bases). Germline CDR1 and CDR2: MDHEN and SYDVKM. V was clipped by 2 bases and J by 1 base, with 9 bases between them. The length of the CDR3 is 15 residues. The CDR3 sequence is CASSLAGVSNQPQHF. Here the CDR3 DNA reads TGTGCCAGCAGTTTAGCAGGGGTCAGCAATCAGCCCCAGCATTTT. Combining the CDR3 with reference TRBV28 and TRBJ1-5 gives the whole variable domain DVKVTQSSRYLVKRTGEKVFLECVQDMDHENMFWYRQDPGLGLRLIYFSYDVKMKEKGDIPEGYSVSREKKERFSLILESASTNQTSMYLCASSLAGVSNQPQHFGDGTRLSIL.

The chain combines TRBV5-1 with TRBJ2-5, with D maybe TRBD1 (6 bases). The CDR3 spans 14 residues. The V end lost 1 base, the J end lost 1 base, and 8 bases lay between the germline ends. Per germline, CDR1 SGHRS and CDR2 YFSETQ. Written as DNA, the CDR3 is TGCGCCAGCAGCTTGAGAGGGGGCCAAGAGACCCAGTACTTC. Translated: CASSLRGGQETQYF.

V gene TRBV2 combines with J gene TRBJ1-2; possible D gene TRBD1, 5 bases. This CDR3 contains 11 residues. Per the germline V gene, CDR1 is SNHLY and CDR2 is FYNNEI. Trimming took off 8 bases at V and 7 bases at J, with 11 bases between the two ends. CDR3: CASQGGGGYTF. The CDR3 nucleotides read TGTGCCAGCCAGGGCGGGGGTGGCTACACCTTC.

The CDR3 is CASSFDRTGEQYF. The CDR3 DNA follows: TGTGCCAGCAGTTTTGACAGGACGGGAGAGCAGTACTTC. The chain links TRBV27 to TRBJ2-7; D may be TRBD1 (6 bases). V lost 3 bases to trimming and J lost 7 bases, with 13 bases between them. The length of the CDR3 is 13 residues. From germline, CDR1 is MNHEY and CDR2 SMNVEV (reference sequence).

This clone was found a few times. Here the CDR3 reads CASSLIRGWTEAFF. DNA for the CDR3: TGTGCCAGCAGTTTGATCAGGGGGTGGACTGAAGCTTTCTTT. The J gene is TRBJ1-1, the V gene TRBV28, with 7 bases aligning to TRBD1. With V trimmed by 3 bases and J by 5 bases, 6 bases remained unmatched. The CDR3 is made up of 14 amino acids. Germline-derived CDR1 and CDR2 are MDHEN and SYDVKM.

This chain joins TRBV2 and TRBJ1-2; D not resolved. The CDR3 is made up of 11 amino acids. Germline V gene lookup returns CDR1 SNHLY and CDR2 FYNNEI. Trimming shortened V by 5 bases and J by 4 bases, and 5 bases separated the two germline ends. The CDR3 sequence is CASSKSYGYTF. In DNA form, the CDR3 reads TGTGCCAGCAGTAAGAGCTATGGCTACACCTTC.

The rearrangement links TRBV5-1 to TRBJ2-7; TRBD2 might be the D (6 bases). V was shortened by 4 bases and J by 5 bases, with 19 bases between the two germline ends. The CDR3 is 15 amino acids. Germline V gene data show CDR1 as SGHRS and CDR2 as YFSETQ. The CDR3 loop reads CASSEASGERHEQYF. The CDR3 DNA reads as TGCGCCAGCAGCGAGGCCTCGGGGGAAAGGCACGAGCAGTACTTC.

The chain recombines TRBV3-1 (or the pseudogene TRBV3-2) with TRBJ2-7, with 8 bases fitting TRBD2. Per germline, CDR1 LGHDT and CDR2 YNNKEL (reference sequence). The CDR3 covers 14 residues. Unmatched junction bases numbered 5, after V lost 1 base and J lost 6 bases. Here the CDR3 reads CASSQGPGGREQYF. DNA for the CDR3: TGTGCCAGCAGCCAAGGGCCGGGGGGGCGCGAGCAGTACTTC.

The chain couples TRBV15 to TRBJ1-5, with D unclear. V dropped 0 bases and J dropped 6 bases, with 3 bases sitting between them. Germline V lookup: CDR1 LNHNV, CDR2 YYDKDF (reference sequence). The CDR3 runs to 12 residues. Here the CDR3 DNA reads TGTGCCACCAGCAGAGACATTCAGCCCCAGCATTTT. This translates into CATSRDIQPQHF.

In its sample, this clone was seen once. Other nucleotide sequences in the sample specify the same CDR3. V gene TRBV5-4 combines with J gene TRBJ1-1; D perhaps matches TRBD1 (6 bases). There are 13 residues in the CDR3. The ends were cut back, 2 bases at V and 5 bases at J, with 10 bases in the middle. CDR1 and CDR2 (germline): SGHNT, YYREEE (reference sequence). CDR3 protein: CASSLIQGTEAFF. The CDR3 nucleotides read TGTGCCAGCAGCTTAATACAGGGTACTGAAGCTTTCTTT.

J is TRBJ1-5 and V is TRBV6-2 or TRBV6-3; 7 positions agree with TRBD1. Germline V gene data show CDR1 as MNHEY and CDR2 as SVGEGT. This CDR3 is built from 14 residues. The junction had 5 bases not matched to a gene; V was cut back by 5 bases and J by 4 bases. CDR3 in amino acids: CASSATGVNQPQHF. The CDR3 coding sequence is TGTGCCAGCAGTGCCACAGGGGTGAATCAGCCCCAGCATTTT.

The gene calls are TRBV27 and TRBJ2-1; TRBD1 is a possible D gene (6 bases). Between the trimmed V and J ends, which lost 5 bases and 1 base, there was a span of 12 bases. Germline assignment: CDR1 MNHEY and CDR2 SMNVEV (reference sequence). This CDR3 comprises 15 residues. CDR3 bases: TGTGCCAGCAGTCCTGGACAGTCTTCCTACAATGAGCAGTTCTTC. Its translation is CASSPGQSSYNEQFF.

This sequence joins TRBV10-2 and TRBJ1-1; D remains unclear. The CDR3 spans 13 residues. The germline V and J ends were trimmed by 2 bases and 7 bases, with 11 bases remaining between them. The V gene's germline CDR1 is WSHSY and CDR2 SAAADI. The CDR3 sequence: CASSERSSVEAFF. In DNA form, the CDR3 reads TGCGCCAGCAGTGAGCGCTCCTCAGTTGAAGCTTTCTTT.

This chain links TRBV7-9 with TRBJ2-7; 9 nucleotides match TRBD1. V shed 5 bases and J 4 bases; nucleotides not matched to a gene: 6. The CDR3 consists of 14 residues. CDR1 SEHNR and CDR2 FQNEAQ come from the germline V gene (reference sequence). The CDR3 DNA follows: TGTGCCAGCAGCCCAAGGACAGGGGATTACGAGCAGTACTTC. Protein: CASSPRTGDYEQYF. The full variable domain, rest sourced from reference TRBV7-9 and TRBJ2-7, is DTGVSQNPRHKITKRGQNVTFRCDPISEHNRLYWYRQTLGQGPEFLTYFQNEAQLEKSRLLSDRFSAERPKGSFSTLEIQRTEQGDSAMYLCASSPRTGDYEQYFGPGTRLTVT.

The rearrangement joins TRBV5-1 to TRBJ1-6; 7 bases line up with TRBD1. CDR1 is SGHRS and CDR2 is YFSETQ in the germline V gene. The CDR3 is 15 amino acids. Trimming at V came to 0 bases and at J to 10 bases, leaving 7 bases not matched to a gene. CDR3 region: CASSLERTGRSPLHF. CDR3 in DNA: TGCGCCAGCAGCTTGGAACGGACAGGAAGGTCACCCCTCCACTTT.

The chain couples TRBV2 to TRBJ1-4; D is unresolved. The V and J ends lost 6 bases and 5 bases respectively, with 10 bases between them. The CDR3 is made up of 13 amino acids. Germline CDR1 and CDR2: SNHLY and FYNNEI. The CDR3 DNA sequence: TGTGCCAGCAGGGGCCCTGGAAATGAAAAACTGTTTTTT. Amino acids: CASRGPGNEKLFF.

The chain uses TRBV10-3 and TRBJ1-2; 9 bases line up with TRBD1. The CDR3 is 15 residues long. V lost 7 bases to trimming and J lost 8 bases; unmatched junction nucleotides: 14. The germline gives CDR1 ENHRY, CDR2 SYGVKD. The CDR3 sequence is CAINNFAGQGFGYTF. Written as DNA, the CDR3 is TGTGCCATCAATAATTTTGCGGGACAGGGCTTCGGCTACACCTTC.

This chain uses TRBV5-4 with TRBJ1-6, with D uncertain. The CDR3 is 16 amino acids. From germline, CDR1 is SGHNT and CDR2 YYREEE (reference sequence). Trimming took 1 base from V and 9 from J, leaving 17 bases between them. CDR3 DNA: TGTGCCAGCAGCTTGTATCGGGCTAAAGGGAGTTCACCCCTCCACTTT. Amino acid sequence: CASSLYRAKGSSPLHF. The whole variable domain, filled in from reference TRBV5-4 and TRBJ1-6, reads ETGVTQSPTHLIKTRGQQVTLRCSSQSGHNTVSWYQQALGQGPQFIFQYYREEENGRGNFPPRFSGLQFPNYSSELNVNALELDDSALYLCASSLYRAKGSSPLHFGNGTRLTVT.

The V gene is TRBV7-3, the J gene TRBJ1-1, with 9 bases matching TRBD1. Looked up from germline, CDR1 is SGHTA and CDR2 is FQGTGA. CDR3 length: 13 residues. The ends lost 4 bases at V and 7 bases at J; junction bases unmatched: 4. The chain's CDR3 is CASSSGQGLEAFF. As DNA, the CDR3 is TGTGCCAGCAGCTCAGGACAGGGGCTTGAAGCTTTCTTT. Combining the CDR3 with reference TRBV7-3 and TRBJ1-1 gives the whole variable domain GAGVSQTPSNKVTEKGKYVELRCDPISGHTALYWYRQSLGQGPEFLIYFQGTGAADDSGLPNDRFFAVRPEGSVSTLKIQRTERGDSAVYLCASSSGQGLEAFFGQGTRLTVV.

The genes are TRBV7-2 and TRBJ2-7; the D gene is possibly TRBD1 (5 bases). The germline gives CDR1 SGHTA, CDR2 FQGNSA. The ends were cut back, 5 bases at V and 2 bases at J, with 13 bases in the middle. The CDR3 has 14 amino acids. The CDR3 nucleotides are TGTGCCAGCAGCATTACCCAGGGAACCTACGAGCAGTACTTC. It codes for CASSITQGTYEQYF.

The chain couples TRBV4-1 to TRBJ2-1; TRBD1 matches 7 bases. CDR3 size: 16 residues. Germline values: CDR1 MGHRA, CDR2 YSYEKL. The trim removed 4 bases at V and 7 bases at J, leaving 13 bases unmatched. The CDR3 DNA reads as TGCGCCAGCAGCCCCATGAGGGGGCCGAGATTGAATGAGCAGTTCTTC. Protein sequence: CASSPMRGPRLNEQFF.

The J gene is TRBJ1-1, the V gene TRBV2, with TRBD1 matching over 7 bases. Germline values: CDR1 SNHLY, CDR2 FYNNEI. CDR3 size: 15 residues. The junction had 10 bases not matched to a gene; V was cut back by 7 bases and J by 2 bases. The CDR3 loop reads CASNKRDRVNTEAFF. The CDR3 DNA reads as TGTGCCAGCAATAAACGGGACAGAGTTAACACTGAAGCTTTCTTT. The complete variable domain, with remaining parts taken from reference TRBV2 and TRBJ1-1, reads EPEVTQTPSHQVTQMGQEVILRCVPISNHLYFYWYRQILGQKVEFLVSFYNNEISEKSEIFDDQFSVERPDGSNFTLKIRSTKLEDSAMYFCASNKRDRVNTEAFFGQGTRLTVV.

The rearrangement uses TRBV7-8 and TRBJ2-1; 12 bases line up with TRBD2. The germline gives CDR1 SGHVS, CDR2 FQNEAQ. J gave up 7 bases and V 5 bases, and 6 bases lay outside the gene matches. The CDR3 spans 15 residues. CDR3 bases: TGTGCCAGCAGCAGCAGACTAGCGGGGGATAATGAGCAGTTCTTC. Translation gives CASSSRLAGDNEQFF.

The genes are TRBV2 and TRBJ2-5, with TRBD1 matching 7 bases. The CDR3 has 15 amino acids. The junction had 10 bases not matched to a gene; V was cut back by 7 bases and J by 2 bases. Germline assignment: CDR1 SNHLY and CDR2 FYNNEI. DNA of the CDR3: TGTGCCAGCACAGGGGGTCGCGTTAGGCAAGAGACCCAGTACTTC. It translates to CASTGGRVRQETQYF.

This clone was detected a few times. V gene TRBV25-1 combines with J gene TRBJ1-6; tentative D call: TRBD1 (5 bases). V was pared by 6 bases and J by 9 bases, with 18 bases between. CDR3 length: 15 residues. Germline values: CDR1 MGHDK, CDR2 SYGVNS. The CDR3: CASRKDQGGGSPLHF. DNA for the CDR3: TGTGCCAGCAGAAAGGACCAGGGTGGCGGTTCACCCCTCCACTTT.

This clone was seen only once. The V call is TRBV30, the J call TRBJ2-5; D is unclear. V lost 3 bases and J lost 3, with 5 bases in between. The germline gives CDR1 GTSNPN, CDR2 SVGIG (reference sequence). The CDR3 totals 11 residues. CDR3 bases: TGTGCCTGGAGGGCCGAAGAGACCCAGTACTTC. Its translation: CAWRAEETQYF.

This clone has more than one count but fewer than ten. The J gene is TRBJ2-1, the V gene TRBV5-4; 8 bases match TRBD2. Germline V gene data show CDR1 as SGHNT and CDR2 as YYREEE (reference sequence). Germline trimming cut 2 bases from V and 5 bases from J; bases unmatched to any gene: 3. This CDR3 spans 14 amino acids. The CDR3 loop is CASSLAGVNNEQFF. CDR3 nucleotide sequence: TGTGCCAGCAGCTTAGCGGGGGTCAACAATGAGCAGTTCTTC.